The 28 T cell receptor beta chains given below trace back to one sample, sequenced in a study of blood T cell repertoires in COVID-19. Assay used: immunoSEQ multiplex PCR; TCRdb lists only in-frame clones, some missing. The sample yields 300,000 to 450,000 clones, about 85% seen once. Sequencing input: peripheral blood. The receptors come from a woman in her late teens or twenties with acute or convalescent COVID-19.

Only one count was recorded for this clone. The chain has TRBV3-1 (or the pseudogene TRBV3-2) and TRBJ2-7; TRBD2 matches 7 bases. Germline V gives CDR1 LGHDT, CDR2 YNNKEL (reference sequence). The CDR3 loop spans 16 amino acids. The V segment lost 4 bases and the J segment 4 bases; nucleotides outside the gene matches: 13. The CDR3 reads CASSPRGGGGVYEQYF. The CDR3 region has the DNA TGTGCCAGCAGCCCACGGGGTGGGGGGGGAGTTTACGAGCAGTACTTC.

This clone was recorded only once. This chain links TRBV4-1 with TRBJ2-2; D is undetermined. The germline CDR1 and CDR2 sequences are MGHRA and YSYEKL. V was pared by 0 bases and J by 5 bases, with 10 bases between. The CDR3 sequence is 15 residues long. The CDR3 reads CASSQESVTTGELFF. For the CDR3, the DNA is TGCGCCAGCAGCCAAGAATCCGTCACTACCGGGGAGCTGTTTTTT.

The chain joins TRBV6-5 to TRBJ1-1; D remains unclear. The CDR3 totals 14 residues. With 6 bases removed from V and 2 bases from J, the gap between germline ends came to 13 bases. From germline, CDR1 is MNHEY and CDR2 SVGAGI. Written as DNA, the CDR3 is TGTGCCAGCAGCCCGACTGGCCCTAACACTGAAGCTTTCTTT. The encoded protein is CASSPTGPNTEAFF.

About this clone: The sample holds other DNA sequences that translate to the same CDR3. The chain has TRBV7-3 and TRBJ2-2, with TRBD2 identical over 9 bases. V dropped 1 base and J dropped 6; count of bases not matched to a gene: 6. The CDR3 extends over 16 amino acids. From germline, CDR1 is SGHTA and CDR2 FQGTGA. The DNA of the CDR3 is TGTGCCAGCAGCTTAAGCGGGAGGGCCGGCTCCGGGGAGCTGTTTTTT. This translates into CASSLSGRAGSGELFF.

A remark on this clone: The sample contains more than one DNA sequence encoding this CDR3. The genes are TRBV9 and TRBJ2-1; 12 positions agree with TRBD2. The CDR3 loop spans 15 amino acids. V shed 4 bases, J shed 4 bases, and the junction held 3 bases outside the gene matches. Per germline, CDR1 SGDLS and CDR2 YYNGEE. CDR3: CASSLGTSGYNEQFF. The CDR3 nucleotides are TGTGCCAGCAGCCTCGGGACTAGCGGGTACAATGAGCAGTTCTTC.

The genes are TRBV15 and TRBJ1-2; 8 nucleotides align to TRBD1. CDR3 length: 16 residues. Per germline, CDR1 LNHNV and CDR2 YYDKDF (reference sequence). V shed 3 bases and J 4 bases; nucleotides not matched to a gene: 10. The DNA for the CDR3 is TGTGCCACCAGCAGGACAGGGGCACCCGGGACCTATGGCTACACCTTC. This codes for CATSRTGAPGTYGYTF.

This clone was detected only once. The chain joins TRBV9 to TRBJ2-5, with D uncertain. This CDR3 region has 15 residues. Germline assignment: CDR1 SGDLS and CDR2 YYNGEE. The V end lost 1 base, the J end lost 4 bases, and 14 bases lay between the germline ends. CDR3 nucleotide sequence: TGTGCCAGCAGCGTAAGCATTACCCTCGGAGAGACCCAGTACTTC. Translated: CASSVSITLGETQYF.

The chain joins TRBV7-9 to TRBJ1-1, with TRBD1 matching over 7 bases. J was trimmed by 4 bases and V by 1 base; bases with no gene match: 0. This CDR3 has 13 residues. Germline values: CDR1 SEHNR, CDR2 FQNEAQ (reference sequence). CDR3 sequence reads: CASSLGDSTEAFF. In nucleotides, the CDR3 is TGTGCCAGCAGCTTAGGGGACAGCACTGAAGCTTTCTTT.

The V gene is TRBV7-3, the J gene TRBJ1-1; the D gene is possibly TRBD1 (6 bases). This CDR3 is built from 16 residues. The germline CDR1 and CDR2 sequences are SGHTA and FQGTGA. V was trimmed by 1 base and J by 0 bases, leaving 12 bases between them. The CDR3 sequence: CASSLMAQGMNTEAFF. In DNA form, the CDR3 reads TGTGCCAGCAGCTTAATGGCACAGGGAATGAACACTGAAGCTTTCTTT.

This chain joins TRBV19 and TRBJ2-7; 9 positions agree with TRBD1. With V trimmed by 6 bases and J by 6 bases, 9 bases remained unmatched. The CDR3 length is 14 residues. Germline V lookup: CDR1 LNHDA, CDR2 SQIVND (reference sequence). The CDR3 spells CASSSGTGLSEQYF. CDR3 nucleotide sequence: TGTGCCAGTAGCTCCGGGACAGGGCTTTCCGAGCAGTACTTC.

The chain uses TRBV5-8 and TRBJ1-3; 7 bases match TRBD1. V shed 4 bases, J shed 2 bases, and the junction held 6 bases outside the gene matches. The germline V gene has CDR1 SGHTS and CDR2 YDEGEE. The CDR3 is 15 residues long. CDR3 loop: CASSPGTATGNTIYF. The CDR3 coding sequence is TGTGCCAGCAGCCCCGGGACAGCCACTGGAAACACCATATATTTT.

The chain couples TRBV5-1 to TRBJ1-6; 9 positions match TRBD1. CDR3 length: 14 residues. Germline loops: CDR1 SGHRS, CDR2 YFSETQ. V lost 4 bases and J lost 9; bases outside the gene matches: 5. In nucleotides, the CDR3 is TGCGCCAGCAGCGCCGGGGACAGGGCTTCACCCCTCCACTTT. Translated, it gives CASSAGDRASPLHF.

V is TRBV10-3 and J is TRBJ2-6; D is unclear. Germline V lookup: CDR1 ENHRY, CDR2 SYGVKD. Trimming stripped 10 bases from V and 4 bases from J, with 5 bases between. The CDR3 covers 11 residues. CDR3 sequence (DNA): TGTGCCACAAGCGGGGCCAACGTCCTGACTTTC. As protein: CATSGANVLTF.

This clone has just a few counts. The chain combines TRBV23-1 with TRBJ2-3; 10 positions match TRBD2. TRBV23-1 is filed as an ORF, its function uncertain. CDR3 length equals 17 residues. V trimming: 1 base; J trimming: 0 bases; junction bases outside the gene matches: 4. The CDR3 protein is CASSQYSGGRSTDTQYF. The CDR3 nucleotides read TGCGCCAGCAGTCAATATAGCGGGGGGCGAAGCACAGATACGCAGTATTTT.

The rearrangement uses TRBV18 and TRBJ1-4; weak D call: TRBD1 (5 bases). Germline V gene sequence: CDR1 KGHSH, CDR2 LQKENI. The CDR3 consists of 16 residues. V shed 1 base and J shed 3 bases, with 12 bases lying between them. The CDR3 DNA is TGTGCCAGCTCACCACGGGAAACAGGACCTAATGAAAAACTGTTTTTT. As protein: CASSPRETGPNEKLFF.

The J gene is TRBJ1-1, the V gene TRBV30; 8 bases align to TRBD1. The germline V gene encodes CDR1 GTSNPN and CDR2 SVGIG (reference sequence). Germline trimming cut 3 bases from V and 3 bases from J; bases unmatched to any gene: 9. This CDR3 spans 15 amino acids. In nucleotides, the CDR3 is TGTGCCTGGAGGACTCTCAGGGGGCTGGACACTGAAGCTTTCTTT. Protein sequence: CAWRTLRGLDTEAFF.

This rearrangement joins TRBV21-1 to TRBJ2-7; whether TRBD2, the table's D call, matches the DNA was not checked. TRBV21-1 is a pseudogene segment. CDR3 length: 13 residues. The CDR3 region is CASSKVVSYEQYF. The CDR3 DNA follows: TGTGCCAGCAGCAAAGTAGTGAGCTACGAGCAGTACTTC.

The V gene is TRBV7-9, the J gene TRBJ2-7; D is possibly TRBD2 (5 bases). The V end was cut by 2 bases, the J end by 5 bases, with 13 bases between. The CDR3 has 14 residues. Germline CDR1 and CDR2: SEHNR and FQNEAQ (reference sequence). As DNA, the CDR3 is TGTGCCAGCAGCTTAAGTGGGAGAATCGACGAGCAGTACTTC. Its translation is CASSLSGRIDEQYF.

The chain links TRBV6-5 to TRBJ1-3; D gene ambiguous. In germline, CDR1 is MNHEY, CDR2 SVGAGI. The CDR3 has 12 amino acids. V was cut by 8 bases and J by 3 bases, with 8 bases left in between. CDR3 bases: TGTGCCAGCGAGGCCGATGGAAACACCATATATTTT. It codes for CASEADGNTIYF.

CDR3 residues: CASSRLGGQPQHF. DNA of the CDR3: TGTGCCAGCAGCCGACTGGGTGGGCAGCCCCAGCATTTT. The chain has TRBV27 and TRBJ1-5, with unresolved D. CDR3 size: 13 residues. Germline loops: CDR1 MNHEY, CDR2 SMNVEV (reference sequence). Deletions cut 6 bases from V and 7 bases from J, with 13 bases between.

The chain employs TRBV6-5 and TRBJ1-5; TRBD1 might be the D (6 bases). The CDR3 length is 16 residues. Between the trimmed V and J ends, which lost 0 bases and 0 bases, there was a span of 9 bases. Germline V gene sequence: CDR1 MNHEY, CDR2 SVGAGI. CDR3: CASSYSKGDSNQPQHF. CDR3 DNA: TGTGCCAGCAGTTACTCGAAGGGGGATAGCAATCAGCCCCAGCATTTT.

V usage is TRBV7-2 and J usage is TRBJ1-1; D is unresolved. Trimming took off 4 bases at V and 7 bases at J, with 10 bases between the two ends. In germline, CDR1 is SGHTA, CDR2 FQGNSA. The CDR3 is 12 amino acids. CDR3 in DNA: TGTGCCAGCAGCTATGGGAGGATTGAAGCTTTCTTT. It yields the protein CASSYGRIEAFF.

The gene calls are TRBV7-8 and TRBJ1-1; a weak D match, TRBD1 (5 bases). V shed 5 bases and J shed 4 bases, with 11 bases lying between them. The CDR3 consists of 13 residues. Germline CDR1 is SGHVS and CDR2 is FQNEAQ. The CDR3 coding sequence is TGTGCCAGCAGCCCTGGGGGGAGCACTGAAGCTTTCTTT. It specifies CASSPGGSTEAFF.

The rearrangement joins TRBV5-6 to TRBJ2-1, with TRBD2 matching over 14 bases. CDR1 is SGHDT, CDR2 YYEEEE, per germline. The CDR3 length is 17 residues. Trimming took 4 bases from V and 4 from J; bases not matched to a gene: 7. CDR3 protein: CASSQRTSGRSYNEQFF. In DNA, the CDR3 is TGTGCCAGCAGCCAAAGGACTAGCGGGAGGTCTTACAATGAGCAGTTCTTC.

The chain combines TRBV5-1 with TRBJ1-2; tentative D call: TRBD1 (5 bases). The V and J ends lost 0 bases and 6 bases respectively, with 9 bases between them. The CDR3 has 13 amino acids. In germline, CDR1 is SGHRS, CDR2 YFSETQ. The CDR3, as DNA: TGCGCCAGCAGCTTGGGGGACTCGAATGGCTACACCTTC. It yields the protein CASSLGDSNGYTF.

The chain employs TRBV11-2 and TRBJ1-2; D possibly corresponds to TRBD1 (5 bases). The V end lost 2 bases, the J end lost 2 bases, and 15 bases lay between the germline ends. Germline CDR1 is SGHAT and CDR2 is FQNNGV. This CDR3 contains 16 residues. This CDR3 is CASSLFGGTANYGYTF. CDR3 bases: TGTGCCAGCAGCTTATTTGGGGGGACGGCAAACTATGGCTACACCTTC.

The CDR3 region has the DNA TGTGCCATCAGTGTGAACAGGGAGAACACTGAAGCTTTCTTT. It yields the protein CAISVNRENTEAFF. The chain carries TRBV10-3 and TRBJ1-1; D is perhaps TRBD1 (6 bases). This CDR3 is 14 amino acids long. Germline V gene data show CDR1 as ENHRY and CDR2 as SYGVKD. V gave up 4 bases and J gave up 1 base, with 10 bases separating them.

The chain recombines TRBV28 with TRBJ1-2; 7 positions agree with TRBD1. Germline V gene lookup returns CDR1 MDHEN and CDR2 SYDVKM. With V trimmed by 3 bases and J by 3 bases, 4 bases remained unmatched. This CDR3 comprises 14 residues. CDR3 in amino acids: CASSFITGDYGYTF. DNA for the CDR3: TGTGCCAGCAGTTTTATAACAGGGGACTATGGCTACACCTTC.